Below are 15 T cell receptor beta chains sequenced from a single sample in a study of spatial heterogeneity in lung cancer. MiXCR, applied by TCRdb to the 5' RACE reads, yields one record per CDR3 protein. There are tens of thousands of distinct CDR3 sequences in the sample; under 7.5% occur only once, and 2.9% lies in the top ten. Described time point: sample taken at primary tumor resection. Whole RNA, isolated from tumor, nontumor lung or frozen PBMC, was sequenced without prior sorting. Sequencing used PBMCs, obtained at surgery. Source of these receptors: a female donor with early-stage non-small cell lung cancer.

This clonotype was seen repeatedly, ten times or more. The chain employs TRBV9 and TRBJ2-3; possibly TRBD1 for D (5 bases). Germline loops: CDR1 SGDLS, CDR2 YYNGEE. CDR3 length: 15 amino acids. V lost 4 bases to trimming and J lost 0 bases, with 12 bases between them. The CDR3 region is CASSFTGASTDTQYF. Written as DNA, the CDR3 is TGTGCCAGCAGCTTTACAGGAGCTAGCACAGATACGCAGTATTTT.

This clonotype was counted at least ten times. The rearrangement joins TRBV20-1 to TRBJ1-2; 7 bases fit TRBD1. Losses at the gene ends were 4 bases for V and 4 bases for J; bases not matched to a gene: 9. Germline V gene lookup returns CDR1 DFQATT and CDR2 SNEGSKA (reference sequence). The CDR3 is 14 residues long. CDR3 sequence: CSANQQGNFYGYTF. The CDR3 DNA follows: TGCAGTGCTAACCAACAGGGGAACTTCTATGGCTACACCTTC.

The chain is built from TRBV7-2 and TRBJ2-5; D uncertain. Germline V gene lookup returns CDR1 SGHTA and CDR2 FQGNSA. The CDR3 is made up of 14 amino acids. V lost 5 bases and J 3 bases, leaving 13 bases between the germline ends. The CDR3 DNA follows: TGTGCCAGCAGCCTAGACCTCTGGGAAGAGACCCAGTACTTC. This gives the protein CASSLDLWEETQYF.

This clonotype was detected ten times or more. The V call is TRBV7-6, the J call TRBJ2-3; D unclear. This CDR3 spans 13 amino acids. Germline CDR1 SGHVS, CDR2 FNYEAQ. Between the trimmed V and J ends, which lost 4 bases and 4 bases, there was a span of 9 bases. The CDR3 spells CASSSHPPDTQYF. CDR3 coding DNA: TGTGCCAGCAGCTCCCACCCCCCAGATACGCAGTATTTT.

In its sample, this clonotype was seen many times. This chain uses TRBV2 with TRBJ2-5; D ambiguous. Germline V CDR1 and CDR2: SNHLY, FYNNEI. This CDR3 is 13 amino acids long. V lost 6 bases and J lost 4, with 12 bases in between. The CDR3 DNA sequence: TGTGCCAGCAGCCCCGCGTGGGGAGAGACCCAGTACTTC. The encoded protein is CASSPAWGETQYF.

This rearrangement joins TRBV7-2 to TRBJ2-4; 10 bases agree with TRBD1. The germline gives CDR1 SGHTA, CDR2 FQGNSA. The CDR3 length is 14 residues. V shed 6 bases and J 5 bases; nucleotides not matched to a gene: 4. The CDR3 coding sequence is TGTGCCAGCAGAGCGGGACAGGGGCAAAACATTCAGTACTTC. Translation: CASRAGQGQNIQYF.

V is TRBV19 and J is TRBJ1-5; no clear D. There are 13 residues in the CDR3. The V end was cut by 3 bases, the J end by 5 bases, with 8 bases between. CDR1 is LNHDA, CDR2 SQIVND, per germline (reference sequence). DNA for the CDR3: TGTGCCAGTAGTATTCGCAAGGATCAGCCCCAGCATTTT. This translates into CASSIRKDQPQHF.

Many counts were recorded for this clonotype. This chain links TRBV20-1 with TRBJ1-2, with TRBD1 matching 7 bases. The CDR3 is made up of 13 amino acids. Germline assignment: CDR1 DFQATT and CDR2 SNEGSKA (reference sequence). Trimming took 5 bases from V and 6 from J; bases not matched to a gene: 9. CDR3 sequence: CSAGRDSRDGYTF. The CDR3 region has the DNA TGCAGTGCTGGACGGGACAGCCGAGATGGCTACACCTTC.

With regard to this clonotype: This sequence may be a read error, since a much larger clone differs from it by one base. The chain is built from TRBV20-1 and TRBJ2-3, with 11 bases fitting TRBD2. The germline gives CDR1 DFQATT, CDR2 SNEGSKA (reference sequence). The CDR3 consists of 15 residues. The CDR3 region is CSGSGGAGGTDAQYF. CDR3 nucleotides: TGCAGTGGTAGCGGGGGGGCCGGTGGCACAGATGCGCAGTATTTT.

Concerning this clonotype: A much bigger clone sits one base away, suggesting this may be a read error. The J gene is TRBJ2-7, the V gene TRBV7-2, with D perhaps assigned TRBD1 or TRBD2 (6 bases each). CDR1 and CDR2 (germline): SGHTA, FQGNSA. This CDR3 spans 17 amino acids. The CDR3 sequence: CASSLGALGGGAYGQYF. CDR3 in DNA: TGTGCCAGCAGCCTAGGGGCTCTAGGAGGGGGTGCTTACGGGCAGTACTTC.

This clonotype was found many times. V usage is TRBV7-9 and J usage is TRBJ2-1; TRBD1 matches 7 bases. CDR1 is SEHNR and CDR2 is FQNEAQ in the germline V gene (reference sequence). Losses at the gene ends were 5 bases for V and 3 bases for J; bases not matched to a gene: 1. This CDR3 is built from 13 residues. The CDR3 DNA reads TGTGCCAGCAGCGGGGACAGCTACAATGAGCAGTTCTTC. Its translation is CASSGDSYNEQFF.

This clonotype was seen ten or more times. DNA of the CDR3: TGTGCCAGCAGCTTAGATTTCCTACGAACAGCTTTCTTT. This encodes CASSLDFLRTAFF. The chain links TRBV7-2 to TRBJ1-1; D unresolved. The germline V and J ends were trimmed by 1 base and 10 bases, with 13 bases remaining between them. Per germline, CDR1 SGHTA and CDR2 FQGNSA. The CDR3 consists of 13 residues.

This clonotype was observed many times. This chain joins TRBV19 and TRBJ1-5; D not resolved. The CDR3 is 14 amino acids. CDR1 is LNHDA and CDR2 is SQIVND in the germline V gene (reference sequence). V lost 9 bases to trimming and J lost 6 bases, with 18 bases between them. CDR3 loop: CASSPKLQSQPQHF. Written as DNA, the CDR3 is TGTGCCAGCTCCCCGAAGTTACAGTCTCAGCCCCAGCATTTT.

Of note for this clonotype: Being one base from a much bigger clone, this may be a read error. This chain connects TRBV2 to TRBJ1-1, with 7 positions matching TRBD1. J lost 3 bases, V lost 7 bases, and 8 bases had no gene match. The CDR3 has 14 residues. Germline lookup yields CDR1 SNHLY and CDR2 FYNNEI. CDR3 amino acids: CASTQTGLHTEAFF. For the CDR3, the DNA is TGTGCCAGCACCCAGACAGGGTTGCACACTGAAGCTTTCTTT.

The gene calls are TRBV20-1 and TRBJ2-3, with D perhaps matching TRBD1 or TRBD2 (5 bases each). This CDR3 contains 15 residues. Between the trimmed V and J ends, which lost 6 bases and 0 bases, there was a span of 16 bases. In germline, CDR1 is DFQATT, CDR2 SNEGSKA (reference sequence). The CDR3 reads CSAPPGTISTDTQYF. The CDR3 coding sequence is TGCAGTGCCCCCCCCGGGACGATAAGCACAGATACGCAGTATTTT.